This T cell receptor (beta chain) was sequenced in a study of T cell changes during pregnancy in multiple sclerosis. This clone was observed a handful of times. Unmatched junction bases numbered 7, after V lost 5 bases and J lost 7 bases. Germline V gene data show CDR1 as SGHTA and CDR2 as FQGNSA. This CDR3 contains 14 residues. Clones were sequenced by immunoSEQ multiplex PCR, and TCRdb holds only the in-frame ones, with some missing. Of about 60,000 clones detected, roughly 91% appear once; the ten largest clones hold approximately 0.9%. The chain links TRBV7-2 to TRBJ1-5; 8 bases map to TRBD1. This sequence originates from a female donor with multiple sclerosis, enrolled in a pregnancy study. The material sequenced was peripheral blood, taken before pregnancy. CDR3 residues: CASSQTAGGQPQHF. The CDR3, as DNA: TGTGCCAGCAGCCAAACGGCAGGGGGCCAGCCCCAGCATTTT.